The clone carrying this T cell receptor beta chain showed up just a few times. Its antigen is unidentified. The sample is drawn from a study of OX40 agonist ivuxolimab in advanced cancers. Study context: The dose-escalation cohort was approximately 85% male, with a mean age of 60 years, ranging roughly 20 to 90.

The table came from immunoSEQ multiplex PCR; TCRdb's copy has only in-frame clones and leaves some out. The sample records approximately 42,000 clones, roughly 77% being singletons. Individuals having autoimmune disease history or systemic immunosuppression were not enrolled. This CDR3 spans 14 amino acids. Trimming took 5 bases from V and 7 from J; bases not matched to a gene: 8. CDR1 and CDR2 from the germline V gene are SGHDT and YYEEEE. General study findings and limits: CD8+ T cells (on average) carried more expanded clones than CD4+ T cells.

The receptor comes from an adult with an advanced solid tumor such as melanoma, head and neck, liver or kidney cancer. The sequences come from CD4+ or CD8+ T cells sorted from blood, collected in a trial of the OX40 agonist ivuxolimab. The rearrangement uses TRBV5-6 and TRBJ2-1, with 8 positions matching TRBD2. The CDR3 loop is CASRPGLATNEQFF. Here the CDR3 DNA reads TGTGCCAGCAGGCCCGGACTAGCTACAAATGAGCAGTTCTTC.